The clone carrying this T cell receptor (beta chain) was seen many times. Its antigen remains unidentified. The sequence runs out 3 residues before the end of the CDR3; the remainder is reconstructed from the germline J gene. Assay: immunoSEQ multiplex PCR; the TCRdb copy retains only in-frame clones and omits some. Altogether roughly 30,000 clones were found in the sample, and no singletons occur. CDR1 is SGHAT and CDR2 is FQNNGV in the germline V gene. V was trimmed by 1 base and J by 6 bases, leaving 14 bases between them. The CDR3 sequence is 15 residues long. This sample was taken from a study of T cell clonality in common variable immunodeficiency. Findings of the study overall: Common variable immunodeficiency TCR beta sequences reportedly had fewer deletions and N-nucleotide insertions. CVID subjects showed higher TCRbeta clonality than healthy controls.

The material sequenced was peripheral blood mononuclear cells. The clonotype comes from a person aged 18 to 70 in good health. This chain links TRBV11-2 with TRBJ2-3, with a weak D call TRBD2 (6 bases). CDR3 sequence: CASSLGGTSGDTQYF. The covered CDR3 bases are TGTGCCAGCAGCTTAGGTGGGACTTCTGGGGATACG.